This T cell receptor (beta chain) was documented in a study of T cell responses to AZD1222 COVID-19 vaccine (dated by TCRdb to about 2021). Regarding the complete study: AZD1222 recipients given second doses at about 4 weeks or at about 12 weeks were pooled, since spike-specific TCR depth and breadth were not found to differ between the two schedules. A total of 233 trial participants underwent TCR sequencing, of whom about 200 received two doses of AZD1222 and around 25 received two doses of the MenACWY control vaccine. Enrollment into the trials was organized by age into subgroups of 18-55, 56-69 and 70-plus years, and those subgroups contained roughly 150, 30 and 60 TCR-sequenced participants, respectively. Overall study results and their limits: After two AZD1222 doses, both the breadth and the depth of spike-specific TCRs were significantly higher than at day 0 and than in MenACWY recipients. Because no day 14 peak-response samples were available, repertoires were characterized only after the peak T cell response. CD4 TCRs associated with the vaccine covered the entire spike protein, and the dominant responses were in regions 160-218 and 743-854. The 56-69-year group was small, and its depth increase did not reach significance, likely because of low power. Conclusions about previously exposed vaccinees were limited because only six AZD1222 recipients were SARS-CoV-2 seropositive at baseline. Reportedly, close to half of the unique spike-specific TCRs recognized epitopes lying outside the regions that are mutated in the B.1.351 and B.1.1.7 variants. Participants were mostly white British, with more females than males. The authors suggested clonal diversity may have been underestimated.

The CDR3 regions of human TCRbeta chains were analyzed by immunosequencing. Per the original workflow: TCRs in the repertoires were compared against a reference library of SARS-CoV-2-specific TCRs that had been generated with the MIRA antigen-specificity platform. Breadth meant the fraction of unique TCRs that were SARS-CoV-2-associated, whereas depth meant the fraction of total T cells that were SARS-CoV-2-associated. Each spike-specific TCR was assigned to its reactive spike region and to a CD4 or CD8 class using the MIRA data. Log10-transformed breadth and depth values were compared by one-way ANOVA with Sidak's multiple comparisons tests. Drawn from immuneACCESS, this table holds only the in-frame rearrangements with V and J called that TCRdb kept. Clones are partly lost; checked studies trace under half to an unresolved V gene and leave the rest unexplained. Clonal size and the V and J genes are those of that table, whereas D and trimming came from the DNA. This sample is represented by about 140,000 clones; approximately 90% of them were singletons. The ten most abundant clones make up 5.5% of the sample.

Comment on this clone: Its antigen is still unknown. Base qualities are not provided; no much larger clone lies one nucleotide away.

The time point tag for this specimen amounts to: baseline before first vaccination. Vaccinee samples were obtained from the UK trials COV001 and COV002, which included a single-blind randomized controlled phase 2/3 trial of AZD1222 (ChAdOx1 nCoV-19) in healthy adults. For TCRbeta chain sequencing, PBMC samples were collected from trial participants at day 0 and at day 28 after the second dose. Counted from cysteine to phenylalanine, this CDR3 has 16 amino acids. Left in the record is the CDR3 DNA by itself, 48 bases read in frame from the first base. Ends trimmed: V by 2 bases, J by 0 bases; bases unmatched to a gene: 0. As encoded in the germline V gene (reference sequence), CDR1 is GTSNPN while CDR2 is SVGIG.

Sequencing used peripheral blood, obtained on day 0 of AZD1222 vaccination. The V and J genes are TRBV30 and TRBJ2-6; 11 junctional bases match TRBD2. This receptor was identified in an adult in good health. CDR3 protein: CAWSLAGGSGANVLTF. The nucleotide sequence reads as follows: TGTGCCTGGAGTCTAGCGGGGGGCTCTGGGGCCAACGTCCTGACTTTC.